Below, 20 T cell receptor delta chains from the same sample are listed, as sequenced in a study of gamma-delta chains in newborns, infants, children. TCRdb processed the reads again with the CATT caller. The data contain more than 1,100 delta-chain clones, 1% to 1.3% of them singletons. The sequenced sample consisted of blood. The source is a child in good health.

This clone was counted a few times. One base separates it from a far larger clone, so it is likely a read error. This sample also contains other DNA sequences that code for the same CDR3. This CDR3 reads CACDTLLVLGTSKYTDKLIF. In nucleotides, the CDR3 is TGTGCCTGCGACACTCTGCTGGTACTGGGGACCTCGAAGTACACCGATAAACTCATCTTT. The chain is built from TRDV2 and TRDJ1; 7 bases fit TRDD3. CDR3 length: 20 amino acids. Germline assignment: CDR1 GEAIGNYY and CDR2 EKD.

This clone was observed a few times. A read error is likely here: a far larger clone is one base away. This same CDR3 is encoded by further DNA sequences in the sample. The gene calls are TRDV2 and TRDJ1; 12 bases are shared with TRDD3. The CDR3 has 19 amino acids. The V gene's germline CDR1 is GEAIGNYY and CDR2 EKD. The CDR3 region has the DNA TGTGCCTGCGACAGCATACTGGGGGATACACAAAGATACACCGATAAACTCATCTTT. Translation: CACDSILGDTQRYTDKLIF.

About this clone itself: This is likely an artifact of a read error, given a far larger clone one base away. This same CDR3 is encoded by further DNA sequences in the sample. The chain carries TRDV2 and TRDJ1; D might be TRDD3 (6 bases). This CDR3 has 17 amino acids. Germline V gives CDR1 GEAIGNYY, CDR2 EKD. The CDR3 here is CACDTVGGGQNTDKLIF. CDR3 DNA sequence: TGTGCCTGTGACACCGTGGGTGGGGGTCAAAACACCGATAAACTTATCTTT.

This clone showed up just a few times. A read error is likely here: a far larger clone is one base away. This sequence joins TRDV2 and TRDJ1; D tentatively fits TRDD2 or TRDD3 (5 bases each). The germline V and J ends were trimmed by 0 bases and 8 bases, with 21 bases remaining between them. The germline V gene has CDR1 GEAIGNYY and CDR2 EKD. The CDR3 is 16 residues long. The CDR3 DNA reads TGTGCCTGTGACACCGTTGGGAGGAGGGGACCTACCAAACTCATCTTT. Translation: CACDTVGRRGPTKLIF.

As concerns this clone: A much larger clone lies a single base off, so this may be a read error. Additional DNA sequences in this sample encode the identical CDR3. The genes are TRDV2 and TRDJ3, with 12 nucleotides matching TRDD3. Per the germline V gene, CDR1 is GEAIGNYY and CDR2 is EKD. The CDR3 totals 18 residues. This CDR3 reads CACDTGGYSSWDTRQMFF. CDR3 DNA: TGCGCCTGTGACACTGGGGGATACAGCTCCTGGGACACCCGACAGATGTTTTTC.

This clone was found a few times. This likely reflects a read error, since a far larger clone is one base away. The same CDR3 arises from other DNA sequences in this sample as well. The chain recombines TRDV2 with TRDJ1, with 12 bases lining up with TRDD3. The V gene's germline CDR1 is GEAIGNYY and CDR2 EKD. Trimming at V came to 3 bases and at J to 0 bases, leaving 7 bases not matched to a gene. CDR3 length: 17 residues. The CDR3 sequence: CACDSLLGDTDTDKLIF. DNA for the CDR3: TGTGCCTGTGACTCGTTACTGGGGGATACTGACACCGATAAACTCATCTTT.

As concerns this clone: TCRdb shows a much larger clone's protein in place of this DNA's translation, and the two differ at residue 9, likely through a read error; the protein shown is translated from the DNA. The rearrangement uses TRDV2 and TRDJ1; 8 nucleotides align to TRDD3. The germline CDR1 and CDR2 sequences are GEAIGNYY and EKD. The V gene end was trimmed by 2 bases and the J gene end by 0 bases; junction bases not matched to a gene: 16. The length of the CDR3 is 19 residues. This chain's CDR3 is CACDSILGGTQRYTDKLIF. In DNA, the CDR3 is TGTGCCTGTGACAGCATACTGGGGGGTACACAAAGATACACCGATAAACTCATCTTT.

Comments on this clone: This probably arose from a read error, given a far larger clone one base away. The V gene is uncalled and the J gene is TRDJ1; the DNA was not compared with TRDD3, the D call given in the table. There are 26 residues in the CDR3. CDR3 sequence (DNA): TGTGCCTGTGACACCCTGTCGATTGGACTTCCTACCGAACTCCCTGGGGGATACACGTACACCGATAAACTCATCTTT. This translates into CACDTLSIGLPTELPGGYTYTDKLIF.

In regard to this clone: A much larger clone lies one base from this, so it may be a read error. The same CDR3 also results from other DNA sequences found in this sample. V usage is TRDV2 and J usage is TRDJ1, with TRDD3 matching 12 bases. Per germline, CDR1 GEAIGNYY and CDR2 EKD. This CDR3 region has 20 residues. CDR3 nucleotide sequence: TGTGCCTGTGACACCGTGAGACTGGGGGATACCTCAATGGACACCGATAAACTCATCTTC. Encoded protein: CACDTVRLGDTSMDTDKLIF.

To note about this clone: A far larger clone is just one base off, so this is likely a read error. This chain connects TRDV1 to TRDJ1; D is possibly TRDD3 (6 bases). The V gene's germline CDR1 is TSWWSYY and CDR2 QGS. The V and J ends lost 0 bases and 0 bases respectively, with 32 bases between them. This CDR3 has 23 residues. For the CDR3, the DNA is TGTGCTCTTGGGGAACTAGCTATAAGCTTCCGGATCAGCTGGGGCCAGTACACCGATAAACTCATCTTT. It codes for CALGELAISFRISWGQYTDKLIF.

This clone came up a few times. This likely reflects a read error, since a far larger clone is one base away. At the DNA level, this CDR3 is encoded by other sequences in the same sample as well. The chain links TRDV2 to TRDJ1; TRDD3 matches at 7 bases. With 1 base clipped from V and 0 bases from J, the junction kept 19 bases outside the gene matches. This CDR3 contains 20 residues. The germline CDR1 and CDR2 sequences are GEAIGNYY and EKD. Here the CDR3 reads CACDTLLVLGTSKYTDKLIF. Written as DNA, the CDR3 is TGTGCCTGTGACACTCTGCTGGTACTGGGGACTTCGAAGTACACCGATAAACTCATCTTT.

This clone was observed a few times. It is likely a read error: a sequence one base away is far more abundant. Other DNA variants within this sample encode the same CDR3. The V gene is TRDV2, the J gene TRDJ1; TRDD3 agrees at 7 bases. Germline V gene sequence: CDR1 GEAIGNYY, CDR2 EKD. The CDR3 sequence is 14 residues long. CDR3 sequence: CACDKLGDTDKLIF. The CDR3, as DNA: TGTGCCTGCGACAAGCTGGGGGACACCGATAAACTCATCTTT.

A note on this clone: Since a much larger clone is just one base distant, this may be a read error. This rearrangement joins TRDV2 to TRDJ1; D is possibly TRDD3 (6 bases). Germline V gives CDR1 GEAIGNYY, CDR2 EKD. The CDR3 loop spans 23 amino acids. V was shortened by 2 bases and J by 3 bases, with 39 bases between the two germline ends. CDR3 in amino acids: CACDILSSDEVEDTRGAADKLIF. The CDR3 nucleotides are TGTGCCTGTGACATCTTGTCTTCCGACGAAGTGGAGGATACTAGGGGGGCAGCCGATAAACTCATCTTT.

For this clone: Given a much more abundant clone one base away, this may be a read error. This same CDR3 is encoded by further DNA sequences in the sample. The J gene is TRDJ1, the V gene TRDV2; D could derive from TRDD2 or TRDD3 (8 bases each). Germline V gene data show CDR1 as GEAIGNYY and CDR2 as EKD. This CDR3 contains 19 residues. V gave up 1 base and J gave up 8 bases, with 31 bases separating them. The chain's CDR3 is CACDTLPTTPGDMMGKLIF. CDR3 bases: TGTGCCTGTGACACACTTCCTACGACCCCGGGGGATATGATGGGGAAACTCATCTTT.

As to this clone: A far larger clone is just one base off, so this is likely a read error. The sample contains more than one DNA sequence encoding this CDR3. The chain recombines TRDV2 with TRDJ1, with 9 nucleotides matching TRDD3. Per germline, CDR1 GEAIGNYY and CDR2 EKD. V gave up 3 bases and J gave up 5 bases; unmatched junction bases: 18. The CDR3 runs to 18 residues. The CDR3 spells CACDDIPDWGTRVDKLIF. The CDR3 nucleotides read TGTGCCTGTGACGATATCCCCGACTGGGGGACGCGGGTTGATAAACTCATCTTT.

A remark on this clone: The TCRdb protein comes from a much larger clone and disagrees with this DNA's translation at residue 5, likely due to a read error; the protein given here is derived from the DNA. The rearrangement uses TRDV2 and TRDJ1, with 7 bases aligning to TRDD3. With V trimmed by 3 bases and J by 0 bases, 9 bases remained unmatched. The germline CDR1 and CDR2 sequences are GEAIGNYY and EKD. CDR3 length: 16 residues. The chain's CDR3 is CACDALTGAYTDKLIF. In DNA, the CDR3 is TGTGCCTGTGACGCCCTTACTGGGGCCTACACCGATAAACTCATCTTT.

This clone was detected a few times. A single base is all that separates this from a far larger clone, so a read error is likely. Other nucleotide sequences in the sample specify the same CDR3. This chain connects TRDV2 to TRDJ1; 7 bases match TRDD3. The length of the CDR3 is 21 residues. Germline CDR1 is GEAIGNYY and CDR2 is EKD. After removal of 3 bases from V and 3 bases from J, the junction contained 27 bases not matched to a gene. The CDR3 region is CACDPLPAGGYTNSNADKLIF. The CDR3 DNA is TGTGCCTGTGACCCACTTCCCGCTGGGGGGTATACCAACTCGAACGCCGATAAACTCATCTTT.

Worth noting for this clone: This DNA translates differently at residue 6 from the TCRdb protein, which is that of a much larger clone; a read error is likely, and the protein shown is the DNA's own translation. This chain connects TRDV2 to TRDJ1, with TRDD3 identical over 12 bases. The V gene end was trimmed by 2 bases and the J gene end by 5 bases; junction bases not matched to a gene: 11. The length of the CDR3 is 17 residues. Germline V lookup: CDR1 GEAIGNYY, CDR2 EKD. Written as DNA, the CDR3 is TGTGCCTGTGACATCCCCGAGCTGGGGGATACGCAGGATAAACTCATCTTT. It encodes CACDIPELGDTQDKLIF.

As for this clone: A far larger clone lies a single base away; this is likely a read error. The chain carries TRDV2 and TRDJ1; 13 nucleotides agree with TRDD3. Per the germline V gene, CDR1 is GEAIGNYY and CDR2 is EKD. The V segment lost 1 base and the J segment 1 base; nucleotides outside the gene matches: 41. The length of the CDR3 is 29 residues. The chain's CDR3 is CACDTVNSGQIYRGLLGDTTLGGTDKLIF. The CDR3 DNA sequence: TGTGCCTGTGACACTGTCAACTCCGGGCAAATCTACCGTGGGTTACTGGGGGATACGACCCTGGGTGGCACCGATAAACTCATCTTT.

This clone was recorded a few times. TCRdb lists the protein of a much larger clone for this DNA, which differs at residue 6, so this is likely a read error; the protein given here is translated from the DNA itself. The chain is built from TRDV2 and TRDJ3; TRDD3 matches at 7 bases. The CDR3 is 19 residues long. CDR1 and CDR2 (germline): GEAIGNYY, EKD. The V segment lost 0 bases and the J segment 2 bases; nucleotides outside the gene matches: 9. CDR3 protein: CACDTALGGQTWDTRQMFF. The CDR3 DNA reads TGTGCCTGTGACACCGCGCTGGGGGGCCAGACCTGGGACACCCGACAGATGTTTTTC.